Listed below are T cell receptor beta chains from one sample, sequenced in a study of cytomegalovirus exposure and HLA in healthy donors. Produced via immunoSEQ multiplex PCR; TCRdb's table is partial and in-frame only. The sample contains 70,000 to 85,000 clones, around 68% of which appear only once. Sequenced: PBMCs. Receptors were obtained from a man in his forties in good health and CMV-seropositive. Each CDR3 is given with its conserved first and last residue. Each record gives: J gene, V gene, D gene, clone size, CDR3 length, CDR3 DNA, CDR3 protein. A D gene is named only where the DNA matches it firmly. Clone size is shown for a subset of rows, as once, few, many or a class of expanded clone.

j_call: TRBJ2-3; v_call: TRBV2; d_call: TRBD2; clone_size: once; cdr3_length: 13; cdr3_nt: TGTGCCAGCTCGGGCGGGGGGGCAGATACGCAGTATTTT; cdr3_aa: CASSGGGADTQYF
j_call: TRBJ2-3; v_call: TRBV2; d_call: TRBD1; clone_size: once; cdr3_length: 11; cdr3_nt: TGTGCCAGCAGACAGGGGGATACGCAGTATTTT; cdr3_aa: CASRQGDTQYF
j_call: TRBJ1-2; v_call: TRBV27; d_call: TRBD1; clone_size: -; cdr3_length: 16; cdr3_nt: TGTGCCAGCAGTTTCCGACAGGGGAGAAAGGTGGAAGGCTACACCTTC; cdr3_aa: CASSFRQGRKVEGYTF
j_call: TRBJ2-3; v_call: TRBV5-1; d_call: -; clone_size: once; cdr3_length: 14; cdr3_nt: TGCGCCAGCAGCTCGGGACTGGGCACAGATACGCAGTATTTT; cdr3_aa: CASSSGLGTDTQYF
j_call: TRBJ2-2; v_call: TRBV5-1; d_call: -; clone_size: -; cdr3_length: 14; cdr3_nt: TGCGCCAGCAGCACGGGGGCGAACACCGGGGAGCTGTTTTTT; cdr3_aa: CASSTGANTGELFF
j_call: TRBJ2-3; v_call: TRBV11-2; d_call: TRBD2; clone_size: -; cdr3_length: 16; cdr3_nt: TGTGCCAGCAGCCCGTGGGGGGGAGGGCCTACAGATACGCAGTATTTT; cdr3_aa: CASSPWGGGPTDTQYF
j_call: TRBJ1-5; v_call: TRBV28; d_call: TRBD1; clone_size: -; cdr3_length: 14; cdr3_nt: TGTGCCAGCAGCGCCCAGGGGGGTGGTCAGCCCCAGCATTTT; cdr3_aa: CASSAQGGGQPQHF
j_call: TRBJ1-6; v_call: TRBV4-2; d_call: -; clone_size: -; cdr3_length: 18; cdr3_nt: TGTGCCAGCAGCCAAGTAACTGGAGGGAGATCCTATAATTCACCCCTCCACTTT; cdr3_aa: CASSQVTGGRSYNSPLHF
j_call: TRBJ2-2; v_call: TRBV30; d_call: -; clone_size: -; cdr3_length: 13; cdr3_nt: TGTGCCTGGACAGGGGCCTACACCGGGGAGCTGTTTTTT; cdr3_aa: CAWTGAYTGELFF
j_call: TRBJ1-1; v_call: TRBV6-6; d_call: -; clone_size: -; cdr3_length: 12; cdr3_nt: TGTGCCAGCAGTTACTCCCGGAGTGAAGCTTTCTTT; cdr3_aa: CASSYSRSEAFF
j_call: TRBJ2-3; v_call: TRBV15; d_call: -; clone_size: -; cdr3_length: 14; cdr3_nt: TGTGCCACCAGCAGAGGACAGGACCCAGATACGCAGTATTTT; cdr3_aa: CATSRGQDPDTQYF
j_call: TRBJ2-3; v_call: TRBV12-5; d_call: -; clone_size: few; cdr3_length: 14; cdr3_nt: TGTGCTAGTGGCCAGGACAGCACAGCAGATACGCAGTATTTT; cdr3_aa: CASGQDSTADTQYF
j_call: TRBJ1-1; v_call: TRBV6-1; d_call: TRBD1; clone_size: -; cdr3_length: 15; cdr3_nt: TGTGCCAGCAGTTTACGGACAGGATTGATAGTTGAAGCTTTCTTT; cdr3_aa: CASSLRTGLIVEAFF
j_call: TRBJ2-3; v_call: TRBV7-8; d_call: -; clone_size: -; cdr3_length: 15; cdr3_nt: TGTGCCAGCAGCTTAGCAGTTACGGGTTTAGATACGCAGTATTTT; cdr3_aa: CASSLAVTGLDTQYF
j_call: TRBJ2-6; v_call: TRBV28; d_call: -; clone_size: -; cdr3_length: 16; cdr3_nt: TGTGCCAGCAGTGCGACAGTGAGAACAGGGGCCAACGTCCTGACTTTC; cdr3_aa: CASSATVRTGANVLTF
j_call: TRBJ1-2; v_call: TRBV7-9; d_call: TRBD1; clone_size: -; cdr3_length: 14; cdr3_nt: TGTTCCAGCAGCTTCGGACAGGGAGGCTATGGCTACACCTTC; cdr3_aa: CSSSFGQGGYGYTF
j_call: TRBJ2-3; v_call: TRBV28; d_call: TRBD2; clone_size: few; cdr3_length: 17; cdr3_nt: TGTGCCAGCATACCCCTACAAGGGCGGATGGGGGGGGATACGCAGTATTTT; cdr3_aa: CASIPLQGRMGGDTQYF
j_call: TRBJ1-2; v_call: TRBV30; d_call: -; clone_size: -; cdr3_length: 15; cdr3_nt: TGTGCCTGGAGTGTACAGAGAGGGACTAACTATGGCTACACCTTC; cdr3_aa: CAWSVQRGTNYGYTF
j_call: TRBJ1-1; v_call: TRBV18; d_call: -; clone_size: once; cdr3_length: 14; cdr3_nt: TGTGCCAGCTCACTCGGGACACCGAACACTGAAGCTTTCTTT; cdr3_aa: CASSLGTPNTEAFF
j_call: TRBJ2-1; v_call: TRBV5-4; d_call: TRBD2; clone_size: -; cdr3_length: 16; cdr3_nt: TGTGCCAGCAGCTTGCGGCTAGCGGGGGGTAACAATGAGCAGTTCTTC; cdr3_aa: CASSLRLAGGNNEQFF
j_call: TRBJ1-1; v_call: TRBV28; d_call: TRBD1; clone_size: -; cdr3_length: 13; cdr3_nt: TGTGCCAGCATGGGACAGGTGGACACTGAAGCTTTCTTT; cdr3_aa: CASMGQVDTEAFF
j_call: TRBJ2-5; v_call: TRBV9; d_call: TRBD2; clone_size: -; cdr3_length: 15; cdr3_nt: TGTGCCAGCAGCGTAGGGGCGGGAGGAGGGGAGACCCAGTACTTC; cdr3_aa: CASSVGAGGGETQYF
j_call: TRBJ2-7; v_call: TRBV28; d_call: TRBD1; clone_size: -; cdr3_length: 13; cdr3_nt: TGTGCCAGCAGGGGGACAGCAGACTACGAGCAGTACTTC; cdr3_aa: CASRGTADYEQYF
j_call: TRBJ2-1; v_call: TRBV27; d_call: TRBD1; clone_size: -; cdr3_length: 17; cdr3_nt: TGTGCCTGCGGACAGGGGGCGGTTGAGCGAGCCTACAATGAGCAGTTCTTC; cdr3_aa: CACGQGAVERAYNEQFF
j_call: TRBJ2-7; v_call: TRBV30; d_call: TRBD1; clone_size: -; cdr3_length: 12; cdr3_nt: TGTGCCTGGAGTGGAACAGGGGGCGAGCAGTACTTC; cdr3_aa: CAWSGTGGEQYF
j_call: TRBJ1-1; v_call: TRBV7-9; d_call: -; clone_size: few; cdr3_length: 12; cdr3_nt: TGTGCCAGCAAGTCGGTGAACACTGAAGCTTTCTTT; cdr3_aa: CASKSVNTEAFF
j_call: TRBJ2-5; v_call: TRBV30; d_call: -; clone_size: -; cdr3_length: 14; cdr3_nt: TGTGCCTCTGATCGGGGTCTCCCCGTAGAGACCCAGTACTTC; cdr3_aa: CASDRGLPVETQYF
j_call: TRBJ1-1; v_call: TRBV2; d_call: -; clone_size: -; cdr3_length: 13; cdr3_nt: TGTGCCTACCGCCTAGGACAGAACACTGAAGCTTTCTTT; cdr3_aa: CAYRLGQNTEAFF
j_call: TRBJ2-3; v_call: TRBV27; d_call: TRBD2; clone_size: -; cdr3_length: 17; cdr3_nt: TGTGCCAGCAGTTTCCCCGGACTAGCGGGAGGGGGAGATACGCAGTATTTT; cdr3_aa: CASSFPGLAGGGDTQYF
j_call: TRBJ2-1; v_call: TRBV15; d_call: -; clone_size: -; cdr3_length: 15; cdr3_nt: TGTGCCACCAGCAGACCGGGATTTGACCAACATGAGCAGTTCTTC; cdr3_aa: CATSRPGFDQHEQFF
j_call: TRBJ2-7; v_call: TRBV10-1; d_call: TRBD1; clone_size: once; cdr3_length: 14; cdr3_nt: TGCGCCAGCAGTCTCACAGGGGGGTACGACGAGCAGTACTTC; cdr3_aa: CASSLTGGYDEQYF
j_call: TRBJ1-5; v_call: TRBV15; d_call: TRBD1; clone_size: -; cdr3_length: 14; cdr3_nt: TGTGCCACCAGGACAGGGAATAGCAATCAGCCCCAGCATTTT; cdr3_aa: CATRTGNSNQPQHF
j_call: TRBJ1-2; v_call: TRBV6-4; d_call: -; clone_size: -; cdr3_length: 16; cdr3_nt: TGTGCCAGCAGTTCCTCCCCTGGCGTAGCTTCCTATGGCTACACCTTC; cdr3_aa: CASSSSPGVASYGYTF
j_call: TRBJ2-1; v_call: TRBV5-6; d_call: TRBD2; clone_size: -; cdr3_length: 16; cdr3_nt: TGTGCCAGCAGCTTGGAACGGGGGGGAGTATACAATGAGCAGTTCTTC; cdr3_aa: CASSLERGGVYNEQFF
j_call: TRBJ1-3; v_call: TRBV10-3; d_call: -; clone_size: few; cdr3_length: 14; cdr3_nt: TGTGCCACCCGAGACACCTCCTCTGGAAACACCATATATTTT; cdr3_aa: CATRDTSSGNTIYF
j_call: TRBJ1-2; v_call: TRBV4-1; d_call: TRBD1; clone_size: -; cdr3_length: 15; cdr3_nt: TGCGCCAGCAGCCAATCACAGGGGGCGGACTATGGCTACACCTTC; cdr3_aa: CASSQSQGADYGYTF
j_call: TRBJ1-3; v_call: TRBV11-2; d_call: -; clone_size: once; cdr3_length: 16; cdr3_nt: TGTGCCAGCAGCTTAGATAGGGGACAATATGGAAACACCATATATTTT; cdr3_aa: CASSLDRGQYGNTIYF
j_call: TRBJ2-7; v_call: TRBV29-1; d_call: TRBD2; clone_size: -; cdr3_length: 12; cdr3_nt: TGCAGCGTTGAAGGGGAGGACGGGGGGTTGTACTTC; cdr3_aa: CSVEGEDGGLYF
j_call: TRBJ2-5; v_call: TRBV10-3; d_call: -; clone_size: -; cdr3_length: 13; cdr3_nt: TGTGCCATCAGTGAGCATCAGCAAGAGACCCAGTACTTC; cdr3_aa: CAISEHQQETQYF
j_call: TRBJ2-3; v_call: TRBV25-1; d_call: TRBD2; clone_size: -; cdr3_length: 15; cdr3_nt: TGTGCCAGCAGTGAAGCGGGGGGACCCACAGATACGCAGTATTTT; cdr3_aa: CASSEAGGPTDTQYF